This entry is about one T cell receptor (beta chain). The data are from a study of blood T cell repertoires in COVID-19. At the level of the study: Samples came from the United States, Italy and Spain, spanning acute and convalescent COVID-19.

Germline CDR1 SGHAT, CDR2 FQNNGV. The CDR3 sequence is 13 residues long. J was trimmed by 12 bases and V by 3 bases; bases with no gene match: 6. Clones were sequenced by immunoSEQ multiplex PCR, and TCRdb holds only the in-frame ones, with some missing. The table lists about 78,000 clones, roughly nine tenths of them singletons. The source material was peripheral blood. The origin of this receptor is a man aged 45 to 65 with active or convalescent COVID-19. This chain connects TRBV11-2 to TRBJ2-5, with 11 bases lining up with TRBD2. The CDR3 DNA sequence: TGTGCCAGCAGCTTCCCTAGCGGGGGGCCCAAGTACTTC. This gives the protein CASSFPSGGPKYF. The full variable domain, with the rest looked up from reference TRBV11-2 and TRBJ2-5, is EAGVAQSPRYKIIEKRQSVAFWCNPISGHATLYWYQQILGQGPKLLIQFQNNGVVDDSQLPKDRFSAERLKGVDSTLKIQPAKLEDSAVYLCASSFPSGGPKYFGPGTRLLVL.